Below, 26 T cell receptor beta chains from the same sample are listed, as sequenced in a study of T-cell reconstitution after alpha-beta-depleted transplantation in children. Library preparation (for TCRbeta) was performed with unique molecular identifiers. TCRdb re-derived calls from the PCR reads in MiXCR, one entry per CDR3 protein. The table includes hundreds of thousands of distinct CDR3 sequences, 10% to 15% detected once. The input for sequencing was PBMCs, mostly from graft donor cells, taken 360 days after TCRalphabeta/CD19-depleted stem cell transplant. The receptors originated from a male patient aged 10 to 17 who had a stem cell transplant for acute myeloid leukemia, so the T cells may come from the graft donor.

This clonotype was detected many times. This chain joins TRBV12-3 or TRBV12-4 and TRBJ2-7; D gene ambiguous. The V end lost 5 bases, the J end lost 0 bases, and 11 bases lay between the germline ends. The CDR3 spans 14 residues. In DNA form, the CDR3 reads TGTGCCAGCAGTACAAGACTCTTCTCCTACGAGCAGTACTTC. Protein: CASSTRLFSYEQYF.

The J gene is TRBJ2-5, the V gene TRBV4-3; D possibly corresponds to TRBD2 (5 bases). Germline V gives CDR1 LGHNA, CDR2 YSLEER. Trimming removed 4 bases at V and 4 bases at J, with 13 bases between. The CDR3 contains 14 residues. The DNA for the CDR3 is TGCGCCAGCAGCCCCCGTGTTGCGGGAGAGACCCAGTACTTC. Its translation is CASSPRVAGETQYF.

The table lists this clonotype with a few counts. The chain couples TRBV20-1 to TRBJ2-5; TRBD2 is a possible D gene (6 bases). Germline V gene lookup returns CDR1 DFQATT and CDR2 SNEGSKA (reference sequence). The V gene lost 5 bases and the J gene lost 2 bases, with 15 bases spanning the gap. The CDR3 has 14 amino acids. CDR3 DNA sequence: TGCAGTGCTGAATCCCGGGAGCAGCAAGAGACCCAGTACTTC. Translated: CSAESREQQETQYF.

This chain joins TRBV4-1 and TRBJ2-7; D is uncertain. This CDR3 is 16 amino acids long. Trimming shortened V by 1 base and J by 0 bases, and 13 bases separated the two germline ends. Germline CDR1 reads MGHRA; CDR2 reads YSYEKL. CDR3 sequence reads: CASSQGPIWSSYEQYF. Here the CDR3 DNA reads TGCGCCAGCAGCCAAGGTCCCATCTGGAGCTCCTACGAGCAGTACTTC.

This clonotype was seen a handful of times. J is TRBJ2-4 and V is TRBV20-1; D possibly corresponds to TRBD2 (5 bases). V lost 6 bases, J lost 1 base, and 10 bases lay in between. Germline V gene sequence: CDR1 DFQATT, CDR2 SNEGSKA (reference sequence). CDR3 length: 13 residues. In nucleotides, the CDR3 is TGCAGTGCCCGCTCGGGGGCCAAAAACATTCAGTACTTC. It encodes CSARSGAKNIQYF.

In this sample, this clonotype turned up many times. The germline gene is not matched at one end of the junction; a read error may be the cause. This rearrangement joins TRBV10-3 to TRBJ2-6, with D tentatively TRBD1 (6 bases). This CDR3 has 17 residues. The germline gives CDR1 ENHRY, CDR2 SYGVKD. In nucleotides, the CDR3 is TGTGCCATCAGTGAACCGACAGGTCTCTCTGAGGCCAACGTCCTGACTTTC. This codes for CAISEPTGLSEANVLTF.

The sample holds a few counts of this clonotype. This chain connects TRBV28 to TRBJ2-7, with unresolved D. Germline lookup yields CDR1 MDHEN and CDR2 SYDVKM. The CDR3 sequence is 10 residues long. V lost 5 bases to trimming and J lost 6 bases, with 5 bases between them. DNA for the CDR3: TGTGCCAGCAGTATTCGCGAGCAGTACTTC. It is translated as CASSIREQYF.

This clonotype was observed a handful of times. The J gene is TRBJ2-7, the V gene TRBV27; D is unresolved. V shed 4 bases and J shed 0 bases, with 10 bases lying between them. CDR3 length: 14 amino acids. Germline-derived CDR1 and CDR2 are MNHEY and SMNVEV (reference sequence). The CDR3 DNA reads TGTGCCAGCAGTTCAATACAGAGCTCCTACGAGCAGTACTTC. Translation gives CASSSIQSSYEQYF.

This clonotype was counted ten times or more. V gene TRBV28 combines with J gene TRBJ1-3; no clear D. Trimming pared 4 bases from V and 0 bases from J, leaving 19 bases between. Germline V gene sequence: CDR1 MDHEN, CDR2 SYDVKM. This CDR3 contains 18 residues. The CDR3 sequence is CASSSLRRTPTSGNTIYF. Written as DNA, the CDR3 is TGTGCCAGCAGTTCCCTTCGACGGACCCCTACCTCTGGAAACACCATATATTTT.

The rearrangement uses TRBV12-5 and TRBJ2-2, with 7 nucleotides matching TRBD1. CDR1 is LGHNT and CDR2 is FRNRAP in the germline V gene. CDR3 size: 15 residues. Trimming removed 1 base from V and 2 bases from J; junction bases left unmatched: 1. The CDR3 bases are TGTGCTAGTGGTTTGGGACAGGGCAACACCGGGGAGCTGTTTTTT. Translated: CASGLGQGNTGELFF.

This clonotype has a count of ten or more. CDR3 bases: TGCGCCAGCAGCTTGGTGGACAAACCCTACGAGCAGTACTTC. Amino acid sequence: CASSLVDKPYEQYF. The chain is built from TRBV5-1 and TRBJ2-7; TRBD1 is a possible D gene (5 bases). The CDR3 loop spans 14 amino acids. V was cut by 0 bases and J by 2 bases, with 9 bases left in between. The germline V gene encodes CDR1 SGHRS and CDR2 YFSETQ.

V gene TRBV27 combines with J gene TRBJ2-1, with a tentative D call TRBD2 (5 bases). CDR3 length: 13 amino acids. The V and J ends lost 5 bases and 7 bases respectively, with 12 bases between them. CDR1 MNHEY and CDR2 SMNVEV come from the germline V gene (reference sequence). CDR3 nucleotides: TGTGCCAGCAGTCCTACGGACTCAAATGAGCAGTTCTTC. Translating gives CASSPTDSNEQFF.

The genes are TRBV6-5 and TRBJ2-3; 8 bases agree with TRBD1. This CDR3 is built from 18 residues. Trimming removed 2 bases from V and 4 bases from J; junction bases left unmatched: 14. Germline CDR1 and CDR2: MNHEY and SVGAGI. CDR3: CASSYRFGQGVSSDTQYF. In DNA, the CDR3 is TGTGCCAGCAGTTACCGATTCGGACAGGGAGTCTCGTCAGATACGCAGTATTTT.

In DNA form, the CDR3 reads TGTGCCACCAGTGATAGGTCGGACAGGGGTGTTGAAAAACTGTTTTTT. Protein: CATSDRSDRGVEKLFF. The J gene is TRBJ1-4, the V gene TRBV24-1, with TRBD1 matching 9 bases. Germline values: CDR1 KGHDR, CDR2 SFDVKD. This CDR3 comprises 16 residues. J lost 7 bases, V lost 3 bases, and 8 bases had no gene match.

The J gene is TRBJ2-7, the V gene TRBV7-9, with TRBD2 matching over 9 bases. Trimming cost V 4 bases and J 6 bases; bases outside gene matches: 10. Looked up from germline, CDR1 is SEHNR and CDR2 is FQNEAQ (reference sequence). This CDR3 has 15 amino acids. The DNA of the CDR3 is TGTGCCAGCAGCTCTACTAGCGGGCCGCGCGGCGAGCAGTACTTC. It codes for CASSSTSGPRGEQYF.

The chain has TRBV9 and TRBJ2-1, with 8 bases lining up with TRBD2. Germline V gives CDR1 SGDLS, CDR2 YYNGEE. With V trimmed by 0 bases and J by 2 bases, 7 bases remained unmatched. The length of the CDR3 is 17 residues. CDR3 region: CASSVEPGLGAYNEQFF. The CDR3 DNA is TGTGCCAGCAGCGTAGAGCCGGGACTAGGAGCCTACAATGAGCAGTTCTTC. Filled out from reference TRBV9 and TRBJ2-1, the complete variable domain reads DSGVTQTPKHLITATGQRVTLRCSPRSGDLSVYWYQQSLDQGLQFLIQYYNGEERAKGNILERFSAQQFPDLHSELNLSSLELGDSALYFCASSVEPGLGAYNEQFFGPGTRLTVL.

The sample holds a few counts of this clonotype. Here the CDR3 DNA reads TGTGCCATCACCACACCGGGACTAGCGGGCTATGAGCAGTTCTTC. This encodes CAITTPGLAGYEQFF. The V gene is TRBV10-3, the J gene TRBJ2-1; 12 bases line up with TRBD2. Trimming took 7 bases from V and 8 from J; bases not matched to a gene: 9. Per the germline V gene, CDR1 is ENHRY and CDR2 is SYGVKD. The CDR3 runs to 15 residues.

The chain employs TRBV6-6 and TRBJ2-1; TRBD1 aligns across 10 bases. The length of the CDR3 is 13 residues. The J segment lost 8 bases and the V segment lost 7 bases, leaving 5 bases of the junction unmatched. CDR1 is MNHNY and CDR2 is SVGAGI in the germline V gene (reference sequence). The CDR3 loop is CASNRQGADEQFF. The CDR3 DNA is TGTGCCAGCAATCGACAGGGGGCCGATGAGCAGTTCTTC.

The gene calls are TRBV14 and TRBJ2-5, with 7 positions matching TRBD1. Germline-derived CDR1 and CDR2 are SGHDN and FVKESK. The CDR3 runs 16 residues. Unmatched junction bases numbered 10, after V lost 6 bases and J lost 0 bases. The CDR3 spells CASRRGQEPYQETQYF. As DNA, the CDR3 is TGTGCCAGCAGACGCGGACAGGAGCCTTACCAAGAGACCCAGTACTTC. The full variable domain, rest sourced from reference TRBV14 and TRBJ2-5, is EAGVTQFPSHSVIEKGQTVTLRCDPISGHDNLYWYRRVMGKEIKFLLHFVKESKQDESGMPNNRFLAERTGGTYSTLKVQPAELEDSGVYFCASRRGQEPYQETQYFGPGTRLLVL.

This chain connects TRBV27 to TRBJ2-6, with D possibly being TRBD2 (6 bases). Germline assignment: CDR1 MNHEY and CDR2 SMNVEV (reference sequence). The CDR3 has 20 amino acids. Between the trimmed V and J ends, which lost 1 base and 0 bases, there was a span of 19 bases. The DNA of the CDR3 is TGTGCCAGCAGTTTATTTCTAGCGAGAGGGGAAGCCTCTGGGGCCAACGTCCTGACTTTC. It encodes CASSLFLARGEASGANVLTF.

This clonotype was seen a handful of times. This rearrangement joins TRBV6-1 to TRBJ2-1; D is possibly TRBD2 (6 bases). Trimming left V 6 bases short and J 9 bases short, with 30 bases between. Germline-derived CDR1 and CDR2 are MNHNS and SASEGT. The CDR3 is 18 amino acids. The CDR3 loop is CASRPGLAAEARFFEQFF. The CDR3 DNA is TGTGCCAGCAGACCTGGGTTAGCGGCAGAGGCACGGTTTTTTGAGCAGTTCTTC.

This clonotype was found a few times. J is TRBJ2-2 and V is TRBV20-1, with 7 bases lining up with TRBD2. The V gene's germline CDR1 is DFQATT and CDR2 SNEGSKA (reference sequence). J was trimmed by 2 bases and V by 6 bases; bases with no gene match: 9. There are 15 residues in the CDR3. The CDR3 loop reads CSAWGGLPNTGELFF. The CDR3 DNA is TGCAGTGCCTGGGGGGGACTCCCTAACACCGGGGAGCTGTTTTTT.

There are many counts of this clonotype. This chain links TRBV5-1 with TRBJ2-7; 9 bases fit TRBD2. This CDR3 region has 15 residues. J lost 3 bases, V lost 5 bases, and 9 bases had no gene match. The germline CDR1 and CDR2 sequences are SGHRS and YFSETQ. CDR3 residues: CASSSNLAGIYEQYF. CDR3 nucleotide sequence: TGCGCCAGCAGTTCCAACCTAGCGGGGATCTACGAGCAGTACTTC. The full variable domain, completed using reference TRBV5-1 and TRBJ2-7, is KAGVTQTPRYLIKTRGQQVTLSCSPISGHRSVSWYQQTPGQGLQFLFEYFSETQRNKGNFPGRFSGRQFSNSRSEMNVSTLELGDSALYLCASSSNLAGIYEQYFGPGTRLTVT.

V usage is TRBV20-1 and J usage is TRBJ2-5; 14 bases align to TRBD2. The CDR3 contains 17 residues. The V segment lost 5 bases and the J segment 0 bases; nucleotides outside the gene matches: 8. Germline CDR1 DFQATT, CDR2 SNEGSKA (reference sequence). The CDR3 spells CSASGTSGRLYQETQYF. In DNA, the CDR3 is TGCAGTGCTTCCGGGACTAGCGGGAGATTGTACCAAGAGACCCAGTACTTC.

V is TRBV5-4 and J is TRBJ2-7, with 7 bases fitting TRBD2. Germline trimming cut 4 bases from V and 3 bases from J; bases unmatched to any gene: 7. The germline gives CDR1 SGHNT, CDR2 YYREEE (reference sequence). The length of the CDR3 is 14 residues. CDR3 DNA: TGTGCCAGCAGCACATCGGGGGGAGGCTACGAGCAGTACTTC. Encoded protein: CASSTSGGGYEQYF.

This clonotype showed up many times. This chain links TRBV20-1 with TRBJ2-3, with 11 bases that match TRBD2. The CDR3 extends over 16 amino acids. Germline-derived CDR1 and CDR2 are DFQATT and SNEGSKA (reference sequence). V trimming: 5 bases; J trimming: 0 bases; junction bases outside the gene matches: 7. Written as DNA, the CDR3 is TGCAGTGCTGGCTCGGGACTAGCGGAAAGCACAGATACGCAGTATTTT. It yields the protein CSAGSGLAESTDTQYF.